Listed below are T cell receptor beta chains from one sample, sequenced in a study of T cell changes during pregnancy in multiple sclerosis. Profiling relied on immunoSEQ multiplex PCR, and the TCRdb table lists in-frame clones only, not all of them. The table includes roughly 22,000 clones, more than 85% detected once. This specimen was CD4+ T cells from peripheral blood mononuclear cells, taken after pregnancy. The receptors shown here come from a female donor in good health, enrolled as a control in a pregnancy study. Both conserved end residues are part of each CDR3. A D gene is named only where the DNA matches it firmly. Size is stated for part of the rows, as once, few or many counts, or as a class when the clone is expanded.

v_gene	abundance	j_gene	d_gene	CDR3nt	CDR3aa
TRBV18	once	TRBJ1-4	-	TGTGCCAGCTCACTTCAGGGCCACGAAAAACTGTTTTTT	CASSLQGHEKLFF
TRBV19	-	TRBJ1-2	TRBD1	TGTGCCAGTAGGAGACAGGGGTTGGACTATGGCTACACCTTC	CASRRQGLDYGYTF
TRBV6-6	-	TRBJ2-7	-	TGTGCCAGCAGTTACTCGGAGGGAGTCTACGAGCAGTACTTC	CASSYSEGVYEQYF
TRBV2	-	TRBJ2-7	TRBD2	TGTGCCAGCAGTGGAACGCGCGGGGGGGCCAGTGAGCAGTACTTC	CASSGTRGGASEQYF
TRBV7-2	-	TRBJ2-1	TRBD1	TGTGCCAGCAGCTTAAAGAGGACAGGGGTGAAGCAGTTCTTC	CASSLKRTGVKQFF
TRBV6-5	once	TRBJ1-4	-	TGTGCCAGCAGCCCTGGGGGGAATAATGAAAAACTGTTTTTT	CASSPGGNNEKLFF
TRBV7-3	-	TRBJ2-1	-	TGTGCCAGCAGCTTCGCTGGGGGGTACAATGAGCAGTTCTTC	CASSFAGGYNEQFF
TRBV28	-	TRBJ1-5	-	TGTGCCAGCGGGCCGAAGGGGTCAGGGTTCTTACAGCCCCAGCATTTT	CASGPKGSGFLQPQHF
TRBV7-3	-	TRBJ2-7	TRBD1	TGTGCCAGCAGCTTGAACAGGGGGCAAGAGCAGTACTTC	CASSLNRGQEQYF
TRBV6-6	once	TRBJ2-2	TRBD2	TGTGCCAGCAGTCGACGTGGCAGCGGGGGGTGGGAGCTGTTTTTT	CASSRRGSGGWELFF
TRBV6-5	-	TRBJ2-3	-	TGTGCCAGCAGTTACTCCGGGTCGCCAACCACAGATACGCAGTATTTT	CASSYSGSPTTDTQYF
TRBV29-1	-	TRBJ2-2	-	TGCAGCGTACAGGGACCGACGAACACCGGGGAGCTGTTTTTT	CSVQGPTNTGELFF
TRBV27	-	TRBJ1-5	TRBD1	TGTGCCAGCAGTTTATACAGGGGGCAGGGGCAGCCCCAGCATTTT	CASSLYRGQGQPQHF
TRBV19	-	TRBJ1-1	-	TGTGCCAGTACCATGGGAGGACAGAACACTGAAGCTTTCTTT	CASTMGGQNTEAFF
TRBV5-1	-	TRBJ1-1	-	TGCGCCAGCACTACGGGGGACAACACTGAAGCTTTCTTT	CASTTGDNTEAFF
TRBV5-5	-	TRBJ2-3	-	TGTGCCAGCAGCTGGAGTTCAAGCACAGATACGCAGTATTTT	CASSWSSSTDTQYF
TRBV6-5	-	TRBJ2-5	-	TGTGCCAGCAGTTATCAGGGATGGGGTTCGACCCAGTACTTC	CASSYQGWGSTQYF